Listed below are T cell receptor beta chains from one sample, sequenced in a study of beta chain features in type 1 diabetes. The table came from immunoSEQ multiplex PCR; TCRdb's copy has only in-frame clones and leaves some out. The sample has a few hundred thousand clones; around an eighth are singletons. What was sequenced was naive CD4+ T cells from blood. These TCRs come from a woman aged 18 to 35 with type 1 diabetes. Both conserved end residues are part of each CDR3. Each record gives: D gene, CDR3 length, clone size, J gene, V gene, CDR3 DNA, CDR3 protein. D genes are given only for firm matches. The size field is filled for only some rows; it gives once, few, many or a size class.

D: .
length: 15
size: .
J: TRBJ1-5
V: TRBV4-2
DNA: TGTGCCAGCAGCCAAGATTCGGGGTACCATCAGCCCCAGCATTTT
CDR3: CASSQDSGYHQPQHF

D: .
length: 13
size: few
J: TRBJ1-1
V: TRBV25-1
DNA: TGTGCCAGCAGTCCAAGTGGAGGAACTGAAGCTTTCTTT
CDR3: CASSPSGGTEAFF

D: .
length: 13
size: .
J: TRBJ1-5
V: TRBV30
DNA: TGTGCCTGGGACGCCGGAGCATCCCAGCCCCAGCATTTT
CDR3: CAWDAGASQPQHF

D: TRBD1
length: 14
size: few
J: TRBJ2-1
V: TRBV6-6
DNA: TGTGCCAGCAGTGACAGGGCTACAAGAGGAGAGCAGTTCTTC
CDR3: CASSDRATRGEQFF

D: .
length: 13
size: few
J: TRBJ2-3
V: TRBV19
DNA: TGTGCCAGTAGTATAGGGAGGAGTTGGACGCAGTATTTT
CDR3: CASSIGRSWTQYF

D: TRBD2
length: 16
size: .
J: TRBJ2-3
V: TRBV7-9
DNA: TGTGCCAGCAGCTTAGGGACTAGCGGCAGCACAGATACGCAGTATTTT
CDR3: CASSLGTSGSTDTQYF

D: TRBD1
length: 17
size: .
J: TRBJ1-4
V: TRBV7-9
DNA: TGTGCCAGCAGTGCCGGGACAGGGGGCGGGAGTAATGAAAAACTGTTTTTT
CDR3: CASSAGTGGGSNEKLFF

D: .
length: 17
size: few
J: TRBJ2-5
V: TRBV15
DNA: TGTGCCACCAGCGGACCTAGCGCACAATCCTGGGGAGAGACCCAGTACTTC
CDR3: CATSGPSAQSWGETQYF

D: TRBD2
length: 18
size: few
J: TRBJ2-2
V: TRBV30
DNA: TGTGCCTGGGACCGGTCGCGGACTAGCGGTAGAAACACCGGGGAGCTGTTTTTT
CDR3: CAWDRSRTSGRNTGELFF

D: .
length: 14
size: .
J: TRBJ2-3
V: TRBV28
DNA: TGTGCCAGCAGGAAGCGGGCCAGCACAGATACGCAGTATTTT
CDR3: CASRKRASTDTQYF

D: TRBD2
length: 15
size: .
J: TRBJ2-1
V: TRBV30
DNA: TGTGCCTGGAGTGTAGACCGGGGGGCCTACAATGAGCAGTTCTTC
CDR3: CAWSVDRGAYNEQFF

D: .
length: 13
size: .
J: TRBJ1-2
V: TRBV5-1
DNA: TGCGCCAGCAGCTGGAACAGCTTCTATGGCTACACCTTC
CDR3: CASSWNSFYGYTF

D: .
length: 13
size: .
J: TRBJ1-1
V: TRBV28
DNA: TGTGCCAGCACTATCAACAGGGTAGCTGAAGCTTTCTTT
CDR3: CASTINRVAEAFF

D: .
length: 16
size: few
J: TRBJ2-1
V: TRBV6-5
DNA: TGTGCCAGCAGTTACTTTCTAGAACCCCCTCTGAATGAGCAGTTCTTC
CDR3: CASSYFLEPPLNEQFF

D: TRBD1
length: 16
size: .
J: TRBJ1-5
V: TRBV28
DNA: TGTGCCAGCAGTTTATTAGGACAGGGCAGCAATCAGCCCCAGCATTTT
CDR3: CASSLLGQGSNQPQHF

D: TRBD2
length: 16
size: few
J: TRBJ2-1
V: TRBV10-1
DNA: TGCGCCAGCAGTGAGTCGTGGGACTACCAGATCAATGAGCAGTTCTTC
CDR3: CASSESWDYQINEQFF

D: .
length: 13
size: few
J: TRBJ2-5
V: TRBV30
DNA: TGTGCCTGGAGTTTTACAGCCCAAGAGACCCAGTACTTC
CDR3: CAWSFTAQETQYF

D: TRBD1
length: 14
size: .
J: TRBJ1-1
V: TRBV18
DNA: TGTGCCAGCTCTCGACAGGGGGAGGGGACTGAAGCTTTCTTT
CDR3: CASSRQGEGTEAFF

D: TRBD2
length: 15
size: .
J: TRBJ2-5
V: TRBV5-1
DNA: TGCGCCAGCAGCTTGATGGGACTAGCGGAAGAGACCCAGTACTTC
CDR3: CASSLMGLAEETQYF

D: TRBD2
length: 15
size: many
J: TRBJ2-7
V: TRBV23-1
DNA: TGCGCCAGCAGTCGAGGGTGCGGGAGCGACCACGAGCAGTACTTC
CDR3: CASSRGCGSDHEQYF

D: .
length: 12
size: .
J: TRBJ2-5
V: TRBV6-5
DNA: TGTGCCATCAGTGAGAGGGAAGAGACCCAGTACTTC
CDR3: CAISEREETQYF

D: .
length: 14
size: few
J: TRBJ2-3
V: TRBV7-9
DNA: TGTGCCAGCAGCTTCACTAGAGGGGGAGATACGCAGTATTTT
CDR3: CASSFTRGGDTQYF

D: .
length: 16
size: .
J: TRBJ2-3
V: TRBV7-8
DNA: TGTGCCAGCAGCTTCGCCTCCGGGAGACGTACAGATACGCAGTATTTT
CDR3: CASSFASGRRTDTQYF

D: TRBD2
length: 15
size: .
J: TRBJ2-2
V: TRBV7-3
DNA: TGTGCCAGCAGCTTAAGGACTAGCGGTCAAGGGGAGCTGTTTTTT
CDR3: CASSLRTSGQGELFF

D: .
length: 21
size: few
J: TRBJ2-2
V: TRBV4-1
DNA: TGCGCCAGCAGCCAAGATCTCTTTTCGACGCTACGGGGAGCTTTAGACGGGGAGCTGTTTTTT
CDR3: CASSQDLFSTLRGALDGELFF

D: .
length: 14
size: .
J: TRBJ2-3
V: TRBV19
DNA: TGTGCCAGTAGTACTTTCGGACTCACAGATACGCAGTATTTT
CDR3: CASSTFGLTDTQYF

D: TRBD1
length: 16
size: few
J: TRBJ2-5
V: TRBV9
DNA: TGTGCCAGCAGCACCCGACCGGGACAGGGACGAGAGACCCAGTACTTC
CDR3: CASSTRPGQGRETQYF

D: .
length: 18
size: .
J: TRBJ2-2
V: TRBV25-1
DNA: TGTGCCAGCAGTGAATATCAGGTGGGAGTTAGACGTGCCGGGGAGCTGTTTTTT
CDR3: CASSEYQVGVRRAGELFF

D: .
length: 15
size: .
J: TRBJ2-1
V: TRBV19
DNA: TGTGCCAGTCAGGGGGAGGGACTAGGCTACAATGAGCAGTTCTTC
CDR3: CASQGEGLGYNEQFF

D: .
length: 13
size: .
J: TRBJ1-1
V: TRBV2
DNA: TGTGCCGGGTTACAGGCACTATACACTGAAGCTTTCTTT
CDR3: CAGLQALYTEAFF

D: .
length: 12
size: .
J: TRBJ1-2
V: TRBV30
DNA: TGTGCCTGGAGTAAGAGTGTCGCGGGCTACACCTTC
CDR3: CAWSKSVAGYTF

D: TRBD2
length: 15
size: .
J: TRBJ2-5
V: TRBV19
DNA: TGTGCCAGTAACCCGGGACTAGCGGGCCAGGGGGCCCAGTACTTC
CDR3: CASNPGLAGQGAQYF

D: .
length: 15
size: few
J: TRBJ2-2
V: TRBV5-6
DNA: TGTGCCAGCAGCCGCGGGACGCAGAACACCGGGGAGCTGTTTTTT
CDR3: CASSRGTQNTGELFF

D: .
length: 14
size: few
J: TRBJ1-2
V: TRBV5-4
DNA: TGTGCCAGCAGCTTGGACGGGGGAAACTATGGCTACACCTTC
CDR3: CASSLDGGNYGYTF

D: TRBD1
length: 12
size: .
J: TRBJ1-1
V: TRBV2
DNA: TGTGCCAGCAGCGGACAGGGGCAGACGTGGGTCTTT
CDR3: CASSGQGQTWVF